Below are 7 T cell receptor beta chains sequenced from a single sample in a study of T cell repertoires in cytomegalovirus infection. TCRdb re-called the reads with MiXCR, one entry per CDR3 protein. The table has around 440,000 distinct CDR3 sequences, 11% seen once. Material: PBMCs. The receptors originated from a human donor in good health (CMV status not recorded). Some clones in this sample may be carry-over from other donors' samples.

The table lists this clonotype with a few counts. The chain uses TRBV29-1 and TRBJ1-5, with D perhaps TRBD1 (6 bases). Germline lookup yields CDR1 SQVTM and CDR2 ANQGSEA. The CDR3 contains 12 residues. V was cut by 4 bases and J by 4 bases, with 8 bases left in between. CDR3 protein: CSVGTANQPQHF. CDR3 sequence (DNA): TGCAGCGTTGGGACAGCAAATCAGCCCCAGCATTTT.

This clonotype was observed at least ten times. The genes are TRBV10-2 and TRBJ1-4; no reliable D call. The CDR3 runs to 14 residues. Germline-derived CDR1 and CDR2 are WSHSY and SAAADI. V was clipped by 2 bases and J by 8 bases, with 12 bases between them. CDR3 bases: TGCGCCAGCAGTGAGAGCGGGAGATCAGAAAAACTGTTTTTT. It specifies CASSESGRSEKLFF.

There are many counts of this clonotype. This chain uses TRBV2 with TRBJ2-3, with 11 bases that match TRBD2. This CDR3 contains 16 residues. J lost 3 bases, V lost 2 bases, and 4 bases had no gene match. Per germline, CDR1 SNHLY and CDR2 FYNNEI. This CDR3 is CASSEPSGRLTDTQYF. DNA of the CDR3: TGTGCCAGCAGTGAACCTAGCGGGAGGTTGACAGATACGCAGTATTTT.

This clonotype was observed a handful of times. The genes are TRBV7-6 and TRBJ2-1; 8 nucleotides line up with TRBD2. J lost 0 bases, V lost 5 bases, and 9 bases had no gene match. The CDR3 loop spans 17 amino acids. The germline V gene has CDR1 SGHVS and CDR2 FNYEAQ. The CDR3 loop reads CASSPRGLAGSYNEQFF. The CDR3 DNA sequence: TGTGCCAGCAGCCCTCGCGGTCTAGCGGGCTCCTACAATGAGCAGTTCTTC.

This chain uses TRBV18 with TRBJ1-1; tentative D call: TRBD1 (5 bases). The CDR3 has 14 amino acids. V gave up 3 bases and J gave up 1 base, with 9 bases separating them. Germline CDR1 is KGHSH and CDR2 is LQKENI. CDR3 bases: TGTGCCAGCTCACCGTGGGGGGGGAACACTGAAGCTTTCTTT. This gives the protein CASSPWGGNTEAFF.

This clonotype has at least ten counts. CDR3 residues: CASSLGSRNYGYTF. CDR3 nucleotides: TGTGCCAGCAGCTTAGGATCCAGGAACTATGGCTACACCTTC. V usage is TRBV7-9 and J usage is TRBJ1-2; D call uncertain. The CDR3 sequence is 14 residues long. Germline V gene lookup returns CDR1 SEHNR and CDR2 FQNEAQ (reference sequence). V was shortened by 1 base and J by 2 bases, with 8 bases between the two germline ends. The variable domain in full, with the rest retrieved from reference TRBV7-9 and TRBJ1-2, is DTGVSQNPRHKITKRGQNVTFRCDPISEHNRLYWYRQTLGQGPEFLTYFQNEAQLEKSRLLSDRFSAERPKGSFSTLEIQRTEQGDSAMYLCASSLGSRNYGYTFGSGTRLTVV.

This clonotype appeared many times. V is TRBV5-1 and J is TRBJ2-7; TRBD1 agrees at 10 bases. The germline V gene has CDR1 SGHRS and CDR2 YFSETQ. The CDR3 extends over 15 amino acids. Unmatched junction bases numbered 6, after V lost 4 bases and J lost 2 bases. The CDR3 reads CASSAAGTGAYEQYF. The CDR3 DNA reads as TGCGCCAGCAGCGCCGCCGGGACAGGGGCCTACGAGCAGTACTTC. Using reference TRBV5-1 and TRBJ2-7 for the parts outside the CDR3, the full variable domain is KAGVTQTPRYLIKTRGQQVTLSCSPISGHRSVSWYQQTPGQGLQFLFEYFSETQRNKGNFPGRFSGRQFSNSRSEMNVSTLELGDSALYLCASSAAGTGAYEQYFGPGTRLTVT.